The clone carrying this T cell receptor (beta chain) was counted a few times. Its target is not known. Authors of the study amplified TCR beta CDR3 regions from RNA transcripts. The TCR CDR3 was amplified in a first-round RT-PCR using the HTBI primer set. Each CDR3 protein gets one entry after TCRdb re-called the multiplex PCR reads with MiXCR. Here the sample spans about half a million distinct CDR3 sequences, around 20% being singletons. The CDR3 contains 14 residues. The V and J ends lost 4 bases and 2 bases respectively, with 12 bases between them. Germline V CDR1 and CDR2: MDHEN, SYDVKM. Stable hyperthyroidism: no ophthalmopathy progression over 18 months of follow-up. This entry belongs to a study of T cells in Graves' hyperthyroidism and ophthalmopathy. General study points: In blood, most of the thyroid clonotypes expanded above 0.001 were also present.

The V and J genes are TRBV28 and TRBJ2-7; D might be TRBD1 (6 bases). Specimen: blood. The receptor was derived from a man aged 18 to 29 with Graves' hyperthyroidism. The CDR3: CASSYRVRPYEQYF. The CDR3, as DNA: TGTGCCAGCAGTTACAGGGTCCGACCCTACGAGCAGTACTTC.